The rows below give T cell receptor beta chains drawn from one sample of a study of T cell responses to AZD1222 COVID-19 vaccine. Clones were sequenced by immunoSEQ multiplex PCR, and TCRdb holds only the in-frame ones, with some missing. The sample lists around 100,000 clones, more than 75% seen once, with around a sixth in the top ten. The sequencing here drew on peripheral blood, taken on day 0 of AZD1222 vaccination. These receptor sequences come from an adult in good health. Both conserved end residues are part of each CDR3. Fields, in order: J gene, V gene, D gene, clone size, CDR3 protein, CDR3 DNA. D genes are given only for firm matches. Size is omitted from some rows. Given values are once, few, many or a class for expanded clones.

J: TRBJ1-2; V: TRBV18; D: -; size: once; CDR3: CASSPTPRGNYGYTF; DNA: TGTGCCAGCTCACCAACGCCCAGGGGTAACTATGGCTACACCTTC
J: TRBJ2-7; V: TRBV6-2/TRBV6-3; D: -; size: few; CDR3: CASSYPPYPTEAYEQYF; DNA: TGTGCCAGCAGTTATCCCCCCTATCCGACAGAGGCCTACGAGCAGTACTTC
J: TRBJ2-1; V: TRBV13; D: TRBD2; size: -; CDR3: CASSLWGGGLGDNEQFF; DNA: TGTGCCAGCAGTCTATGGGGGGGTGGACTAGGAGACAATGAGCAGTTCTTC
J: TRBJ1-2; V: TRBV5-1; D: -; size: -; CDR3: CASSLEQGVSVGYTF; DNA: TGCGCCAGCAGCTTGGAGCAGGGCGTATCTGTTGGCTACACCTTC
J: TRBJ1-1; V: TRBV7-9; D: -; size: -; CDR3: CASSYGTTIPEAFF; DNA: TGTGCCAGCAGCTACGGGACAACTATCCCAGAAGCTTTCTTT
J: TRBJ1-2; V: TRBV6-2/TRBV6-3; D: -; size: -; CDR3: CASSPGSQTFGYTF; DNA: TGTGCCAGCAGTCCCGGAAGCCAAACCTTTGGCTACACCTTC
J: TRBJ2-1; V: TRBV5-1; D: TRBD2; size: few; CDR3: CASSFRSLAGGSYNEQFF; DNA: TGCGCCAGCAGCTTCAGGTCCCTAGCGGGTGGCTCCTACAATGAGCAGTTCTTC
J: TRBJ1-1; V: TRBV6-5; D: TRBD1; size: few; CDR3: CASNKEGQGNTEAFF; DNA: TGTGCCAGCAACAAAGAAGGACAGGGGAACACTGAAGCTTTCTTT
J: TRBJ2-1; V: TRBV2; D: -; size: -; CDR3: CASSPEAVGRFEQFF; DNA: TGTGCCAGTAGTCCCGAGGCAGTTGGAAGATTCGAGCAGTTCTTC
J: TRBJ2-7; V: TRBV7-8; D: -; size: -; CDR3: CASSATFRDSPYEQYF; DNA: TGTGCCAGCAGCGCAACTTTCCGGGACTCGCCATACGAGCAGTACTTC
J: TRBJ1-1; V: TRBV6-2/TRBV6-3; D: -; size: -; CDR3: CASSYPPANTEAFF; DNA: TGTGCCAGCAGTTACCCACCAGCGAACACTGAAGCTTTCTTT
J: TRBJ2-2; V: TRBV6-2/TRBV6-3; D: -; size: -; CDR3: CASSYSPGVGTGELFF; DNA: TGTGCCAGCAGTTACAGCCCGGGGGTAGGGACCGGGGAGCTGTTTTTT
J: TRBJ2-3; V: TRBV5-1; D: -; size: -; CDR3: CASSLAGEDTQYF; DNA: TGCGCCAGCAGCTTGGCCGGAGAGGATACGCAGTATTTT
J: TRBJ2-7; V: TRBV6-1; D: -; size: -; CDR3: CASSEQGYEQYF; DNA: TGTGCCAGCAGTGAACAGGGTTACGAGCAGTACTTC
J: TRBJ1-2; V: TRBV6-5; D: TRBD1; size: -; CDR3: CASSPRGQGDYGYTF; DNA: TGTGCCAGCAGTCCACGCGGACAGGGGGACTATGGCTACACCTTC
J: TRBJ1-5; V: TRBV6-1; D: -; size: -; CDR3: CASSEAGSIELPQHF; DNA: TGTGCCAGCAGTGAAGCAGGTTCCATCGAACTGCCCCAGCATTTT
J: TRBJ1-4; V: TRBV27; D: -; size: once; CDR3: CASTRVGDEKLFF; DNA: TGTGCCAGCACCAGGGTTGGGGATGAAAAACTGTTTTTT
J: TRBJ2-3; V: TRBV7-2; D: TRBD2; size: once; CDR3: CASSLVGLAGGTDTQYF; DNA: TGTGCCAGCAGCTTAGTCGGACTAGCGGGAGGAACAGATACGCAGTATTTT
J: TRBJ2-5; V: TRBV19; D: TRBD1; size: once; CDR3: CASSRGTELGETQYF; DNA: TGTGCCAGTAGTAGAGGGACAGAGTTAGGAGAGACCCAGTACTTC
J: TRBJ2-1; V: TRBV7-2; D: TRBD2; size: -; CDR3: CASSYPPTSGGYNEQFF; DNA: TGTGCCAGCAGCTACCCTCCGACTAGCGGGGGGTACAATGAGCAGTTCTTC
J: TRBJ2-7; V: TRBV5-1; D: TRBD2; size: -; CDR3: CASSFGLAGDPPRYEQYF; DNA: TGCGCCAGCAGCTTCGGACTAGCGGGGGACCCTCCCCGATACGAGCAGTACTTC
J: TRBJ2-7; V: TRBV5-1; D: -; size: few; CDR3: CASSSATDYEQYF; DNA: TGCGCCAGCAGTTCTGCGACTGACTACGAGCAGTACTTC
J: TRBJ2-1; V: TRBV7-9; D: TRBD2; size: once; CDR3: CASSPYGGGSNEQFF; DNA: TGTGCCAGCAGCCCCTACGGGGGGGGGAGCAATGAGCAGTTCTTC
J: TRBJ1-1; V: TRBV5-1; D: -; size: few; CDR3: CASSYTSGYNEAFF; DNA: TGCGCCAGCAGCTATACGTCCGGGTACAACGAAGCTTTCTTT
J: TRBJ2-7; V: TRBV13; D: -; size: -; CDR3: CASSLGRGGEQYF; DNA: TGTGCCAGCAGCTTAGGCCGAGGAGGTGAGCAGTACTTC
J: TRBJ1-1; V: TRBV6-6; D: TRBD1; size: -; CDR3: CASSLIRGTNTEAFF; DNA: TGTGCCAGCAGTTTGATCAGGGGGACGAACACTGAAGCTTTCTTT
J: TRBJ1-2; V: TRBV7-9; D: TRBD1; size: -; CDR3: CASSPRGGGSGF; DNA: TGTGCCAGCAGCCCCCGGGGAGGGGGCTCCGGTTTT
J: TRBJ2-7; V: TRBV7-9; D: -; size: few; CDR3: CASSFVDAKSYEQYF; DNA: TGTGCCAGCAGTTTTGTGGACGCCAAATCCTACGAGCAGTACTTC
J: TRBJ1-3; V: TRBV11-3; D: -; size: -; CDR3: CASSRKKRTTSSGNTIYF; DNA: TGTGCCAGCAGCCGTAAAAAGAGAACGACCAGCTCTGGAAACACCATATATTTT
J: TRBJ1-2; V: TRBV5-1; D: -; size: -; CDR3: CASSLAGGGHQDGYTF; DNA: TGCGCCAGCAGCTTGGCTGGGGGAGGGCATCAGGATGGCTACACCTTC
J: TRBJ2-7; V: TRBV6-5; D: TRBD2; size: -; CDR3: CASSSSGGSYEQYF; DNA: TGTGCCAGCAGTTCTAGCGGGGGAAGCTACGAGCAGTACTTC
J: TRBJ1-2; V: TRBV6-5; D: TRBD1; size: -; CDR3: CASHFGQGLNYGYTF; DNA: TGTGCCAGCCATTTTGGACAGGGTTTGAACTATGGCTACACCTTC
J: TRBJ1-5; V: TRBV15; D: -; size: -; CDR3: CATSLGSNQPQHF; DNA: TGTGCCACCAGCTTGGGTAGCAATCAGCCCCAGCATTTT
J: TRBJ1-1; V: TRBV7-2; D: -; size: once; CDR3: CASSLAKARGNTEAFF; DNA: TGTGCCAGCAGCTTAGCGAAGGCACGCGGGAACACTGAAGCTTTCTTT
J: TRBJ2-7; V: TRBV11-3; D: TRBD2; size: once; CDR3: CASRRGDGTYEQYF; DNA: TGTGCCAGCAGGCGGGGGGACGGAACCTACGAGCAGTACTTC
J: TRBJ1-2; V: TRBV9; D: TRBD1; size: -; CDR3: CASSVERRDRDNYGYTF; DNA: TGTGCCAGCAGCGTGGAACGCCGGGACAGAGATAACTATGGCTACACCTTC
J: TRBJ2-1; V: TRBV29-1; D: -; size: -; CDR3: CSVLVRAPGRHEQFF; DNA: TGCAGCGTTTTAGTTAGGGCCCCCGGACGTCATGAGCAGTTCTTC
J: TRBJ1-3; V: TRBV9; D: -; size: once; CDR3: CASSSRDNSGNTIYF; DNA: TGTGCCAGCAGTTCCCGGGACAATTCTGGAAACACCATATATTTT